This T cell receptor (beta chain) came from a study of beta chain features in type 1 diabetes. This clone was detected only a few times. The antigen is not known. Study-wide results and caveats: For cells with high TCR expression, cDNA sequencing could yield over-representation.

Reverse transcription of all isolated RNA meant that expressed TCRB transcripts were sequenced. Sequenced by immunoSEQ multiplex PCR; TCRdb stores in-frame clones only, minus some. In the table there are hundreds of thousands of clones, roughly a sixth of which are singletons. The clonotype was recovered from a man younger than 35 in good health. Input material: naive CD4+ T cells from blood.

The CDR3 loop reads CASSLVGTSNEKLFF. CDR3 sequence (DNA): TGCGCCAGCAGCTTGGTTGGGACCAGTAATGAAAAACTGTTTTTT. This sequence joins TRBV5-1 and TRBJ1-4, with D possibly being TRBD1 (5 bases). Germline V CDR1 and CDR2: SGHRS, YFSETQ. The CDR3 covers 15 residues. The V end was cut by 0 bases, the J end by 4 bases, with 10 bases between.